This T cell receptor beta chain was observed in a study of T-cell memory formation after mild COVID-19 (dated by TCRdb to 2020 to 2023). With respect to the entire study: Most TCR sequence clusters were specific to one of the two donors. The cohort was made up of two young adult volunteers, one female and one male, who were previously healthy. In a couple of donors, T-cell clones that expanded and contracted after mild COVID-19 were followed by sequencing TCRalpha and TCRbeta repertoires longitudinally. Here is what the overall study found, with its caveats: The detection of some responding clones in pre-infection memory suggests that pre-existing cross-reactive memory T cells joined the SARS-CoV-2 response. Clones that contracted from day 15 to 85 showed balanced CD4/CD8 phenotypes, whereas a second wave of clones that expanded from day 15 to 37 leaned towards CD4+. SARS-CoV-2 specificity was not confirmed for the second-wave clones peaking on day 37. The study included only a couple of mild cases, and larger cohorts that include severe cases with pre-infection samples were judged to be necessary. Contracting CD4+ clones turned up mainly in the CM and EM memory subsets, whereas EMRA was where CD8+ clones were enriched.

Ficoll-Paque density gradient centrifugation was the method used to isolate PBMCs. The table lists this clonotype with a few counts. Its cognate antigen has yet to be identified. No base-level quality is on record; no much larger clone is a single base apart. Relative to germline, V is 5 bases shorter and J is 5 bases shorter, with 11 bases between their ends. Measured from the cysteine to the phenylalanine, the CDR3 is 12 residues long. Only CDR3 DNA remains: 36 bases, in frame from the first base. CDR1 and CDR2, looked up from the germline V gene, are SQVTM and ANQGSEA. TCRdb names Illumina NovaSeq 6000 as the instrument used. TCRalpha and TCRbeta cDNA libraries were constructed by 5'RACE with constant-segment primers, with sample barcodes and unique molecular identifiers being introduced. Trizol reagent was used to extract RNA from every sample. Library amplification was performed in two PCR steps, and a second sample barcode and Illumina TruSeq adapters were introduced in the second step. Libraries were sequenced on an Illumina NovaSeq with 2 x 150 bp paired-end reads. In the original analysis: The reads were demultiplexed and collapsed into UMI-guided consensus sequences using migec v1.2.7. With mixcr v2.1.11, UMI consensuses were aligned to TRA and TRB V and J templates and assembled into clonotypes. A clonotype was counted as expanded or contracted only if both edgeR and NoisET called the change significant, with noise models trained on biological replicates. For edgeR calls, the thresholds were a false discovery rate-adjusted p below 0.01 and a log2 fold-change of 1. As an exploratory analysis of dynamics, PCA with hierarchical clustering was applied to max-normalized trajectories of the 1000 most abundant clonotypes. Each responding clone was given a CD4 or CD8 phenotype based on the CD4+ and CD8+ repertoires, which had been sequenced separately. TCRdb redid the processing of the public reads, applying fastp at Q25 and MiXCR, and retained in-frame beta chains. Every distinct CDR3 protein forms one entry, paired with its most common genes and DNA. TCRdb's processing, not the authors' own work, is the source of the V and J calls. Within this sample are around 180,000 distinct CDR3 sequences, with about 18% of them counted one time only. Jointly, the top ten make up about 4% of the sample.

This sequence was found in a man aged 18 to 29 who had mild COVID-19 (a few samples of this study predate the infection). The sample titles of this study are shuffled in the database, so cell type and time point are left out; the donor was told from shared clones. Material for sequencing was PBMCs or a T cell subset sorted from them (not recorded which). The chain uses TRBV29-1 and TRBJ2-3; confidence is insufficient to name the D gene. The base sequence is TGCAGCGTTAGAGGACCTCAAGATACGCAGTATTTT. Protein translation: CSVRGPQDTQYF.